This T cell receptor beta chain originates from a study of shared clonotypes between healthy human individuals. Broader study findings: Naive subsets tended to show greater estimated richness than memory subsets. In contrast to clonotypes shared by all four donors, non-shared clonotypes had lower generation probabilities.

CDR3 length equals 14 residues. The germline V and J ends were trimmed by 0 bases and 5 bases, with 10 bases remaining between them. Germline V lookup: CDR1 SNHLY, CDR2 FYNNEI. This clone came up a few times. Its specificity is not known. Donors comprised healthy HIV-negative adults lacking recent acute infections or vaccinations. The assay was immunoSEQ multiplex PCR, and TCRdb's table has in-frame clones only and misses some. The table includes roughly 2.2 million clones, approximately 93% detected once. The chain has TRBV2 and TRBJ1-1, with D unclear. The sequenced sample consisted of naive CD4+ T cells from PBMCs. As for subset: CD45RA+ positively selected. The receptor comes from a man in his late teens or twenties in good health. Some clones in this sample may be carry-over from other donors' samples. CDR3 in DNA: TGTGCCAGCAGTGAAGCGGGCACTGGGACTGAAGCTTTCTTT. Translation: CASSEAGTGTEAFF. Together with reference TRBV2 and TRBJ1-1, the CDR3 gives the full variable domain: EPEVTQTPSHQVTQMGQEVILRCVPISNHLYFYWYRQILGQKVEFLVSFYNNEISEKSEIFDDQFSVERPDGSNFTLKIRSTKLEDSAMYFCASSEAGTGTEAFFGQGTRLTVV.